The 3 T cell receptor beta chains presented below share a single source sample, sequenced in a study of shared clonotypes between healthy human individuals (dated by TCRdb to the early 2020s). The library was prepared using the immunoSEQ multiplex PCR assay. In its TCRdb copy, this immuneACCESS table keeps in-frame sequences only and misses some clones. Where compared with another copy, unresolved V genes explain less than half of these, and the others have no known cause. Within this sample are around 2.1 million clones, with approximately 96% of them counted one time only. The top ten clones comprise roughly 0.13% of the sample. The sequenced material came from naive CD4+ T cells sorted from blood. Read against the paper, the sample's cell subset or site label means: CD45RA+ positively selected. These receptor sequences come from a man in his late teens or twenties in good health.

Comments on this clone: Other DNA sequences within the sample encode an identical CDR3. The V and J genes are TRBV5-1 and TRBJ1-2; D not certain. CDR3 length: 14 amino acids. CDR1 and CDR2 from the germline V gene are SGHRS and YFSETQ. The V gene lost 0 bases and the J gene lost 5 bases, with 11 bases spanning the gap. The CDR3 sequence: CASSLGQSGYGYTF. In DNA form, the CDR3 reads TGCGCCAGCAGCTTGGGGCAGTCAGGTTATGGCTACACCTTC.

The chain combines TRBV25-1 with TRBJ2-1; TRBD2 matches at 9 bases. The ends lost 6 bases at V and 3 bases at J; junction bases unmatched: 9. Germline V gives CDR1 MGHDK, CDR2 SYGVNS. This CDR3 spans 16 amino acids. CDR3 bases: TGTGCCAGCAGCGCTAGCGGGACAGCCTACTACAATGAGCAGTTCTTC. It codes for CASSASGTAYYNEQFF.

As for this clone: Distinct nucleotide sequences in the sample also encode this CDR3. The J gene is TRBJ2-3, the V gene TRBV29-1; no definite D call. The CDR3 contains 10 residues. Trimming took off 7 bases at V and 3 bases at J, with 5 bases between the two ends. CDR1 SQVTM and CDR2 ANQGSEA come from the germline V gene. DNA of the CDR3: TGCAGCGCTCGAACAGATACGCAGTATTTT. Translating gives CSARTDTQYF.